Sequencing of this T cell receptor (beta chain) was carried out in a study of OX40 agonist ivuxolimab in advanced cancers. Study as a whole: Three patients had partial responses: one hepatocellular carcinoma, two cutaneous melanoma. Study outcomes and limitations: The average count of expanded clones was higher among CD8+ T cells than among CD4+. Normalized T-cell clonal expansion was also low in a subset of nonresponders. The study observed clonal expansion of CD4+ and CD8+ blood T cells by week 6 at 0.1 to 3.0 mg/kg.

The method was immunoSEQ multiplex PCR; TCRdb's version includes in-frame clones alone and lacks a portion of them. The data contain about 73,000 clones, 86% of them singletons. Germline CDR1 reads KGHSH; CDR2 reads LQKENI. The junction had 4 bases not matched to a gene; V was cut back by 2 bases and J by 7 bases. This CDR3 has 15 amino acids. A remark on this clone: Its antigen is unknown.

Sequenced material: CD4+ or CD8+ T cells sorted from blood, taken in a trial of the OX40 agonist ivuxolimab. This sequence joins TRBV18 and TRBJ1-4, with 10 bases lining up with TRBD1. The sequence was collected from an adult with an advanced solid tumor such as melanoma, head and neck, liver or kidney cancer. In nucleotides, the CDR3 is TGTGCCAGCTCACCAGGGGACAGGGGCGGTGAAAAACTGTTTTTT. It yields the protein CASSPGDRGGEKLFF.